This T cell receptor beta chain was documented in a study of blood T cell repertoires in COVID-19. On the study more broadly: Collection of acute and convalescent COVID-19 samples took place in the United States, Italy and Spain.

Assay: immunoSEQ multiplex PCR; the TCRdb copy retains only in-frame clones and omits some. Seen here are more than 200,000 clones, under 90% observed once, and the top ten hold about 1.6%. The participants were between roughly 18 and 100 years old and came from 20 to 30 US areas. This receptor was taken from a man aged 40-55 years who had recovered from COVID-19. The specimen was PBMCs or T cells enriched from blood (not recorded which).

CDR3 sequence (DNA): TGTGCCAGCAGTCGACAGGGTAGGGGCAATCAGCCCCAGCATTTT. Translated, it gives CASSRQGRGNQPQHF. V is TRBV28 and J is TRBJ1-5; 7 bases fit TRBD1. The J segment lost 2 bases and the V segment lost 5 bases, leaving 6 bases of the junction unmatched. The germline V gene encodes CDR1 MDHEN and CDR2 SYDVKM. This CDR3 region has 15 residues.